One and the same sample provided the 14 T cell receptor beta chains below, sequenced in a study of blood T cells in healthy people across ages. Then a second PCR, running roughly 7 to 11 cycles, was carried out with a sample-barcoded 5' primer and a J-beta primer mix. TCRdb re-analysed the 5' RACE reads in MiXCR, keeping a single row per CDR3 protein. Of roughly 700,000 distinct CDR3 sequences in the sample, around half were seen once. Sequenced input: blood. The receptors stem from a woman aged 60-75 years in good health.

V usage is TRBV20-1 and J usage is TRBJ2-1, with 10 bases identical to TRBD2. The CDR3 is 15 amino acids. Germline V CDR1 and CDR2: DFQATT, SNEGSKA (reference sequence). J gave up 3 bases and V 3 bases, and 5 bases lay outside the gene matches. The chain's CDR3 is CSASPPSGGYNEQFF. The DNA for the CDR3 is TGCAGTGCTAGTCCCCCTAGCGGGGGCTACAATGAGCAGTTCTTC.

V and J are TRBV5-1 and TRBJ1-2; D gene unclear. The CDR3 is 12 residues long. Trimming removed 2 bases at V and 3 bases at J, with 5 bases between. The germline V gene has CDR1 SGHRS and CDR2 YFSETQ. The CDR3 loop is CASSFADYGYTF. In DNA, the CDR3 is TGCGCCAGCAGCTTCGCAGACTATGGCTACACCTTC. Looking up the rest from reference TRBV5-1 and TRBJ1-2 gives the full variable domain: KAGVTQTPRYLIKTRGQQVTLSCSPISGHRSVSWYQQTPGQGLQFLFEYFSETQRNKGNFPGRFSGRQFSNSRSEMNVSTLELGDSALYLCASSFADYGYTFGSGTRLTVV.

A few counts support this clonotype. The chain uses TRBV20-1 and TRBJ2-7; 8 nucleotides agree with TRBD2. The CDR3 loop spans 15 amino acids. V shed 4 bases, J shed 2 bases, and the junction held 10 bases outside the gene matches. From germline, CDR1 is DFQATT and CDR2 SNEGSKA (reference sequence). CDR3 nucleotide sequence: TGCAGTGCTACCTGGGGTAGCGGGACCCCCTACGAGCAGTACTTC. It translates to CSATWGSGTPYEQYF.

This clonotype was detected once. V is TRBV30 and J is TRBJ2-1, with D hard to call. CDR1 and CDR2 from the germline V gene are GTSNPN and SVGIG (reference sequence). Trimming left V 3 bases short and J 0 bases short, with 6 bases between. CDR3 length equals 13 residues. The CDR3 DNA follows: TGTGCCTGGAGACCTAGCTCCTACAATGAGCAGTTCTTC. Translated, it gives CAWRPSSYNEQFF. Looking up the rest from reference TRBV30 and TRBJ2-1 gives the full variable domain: SQTIHQWPATLVQPVGSPLSLECTVEGTSNPNLYWYRQAAGRGLQLLFYSVGIGQISSEVPQNLSASRPQDRQFILSSKKLLLSDSGFYLCAWRPSSYNEQFFGPGTRLTVL.

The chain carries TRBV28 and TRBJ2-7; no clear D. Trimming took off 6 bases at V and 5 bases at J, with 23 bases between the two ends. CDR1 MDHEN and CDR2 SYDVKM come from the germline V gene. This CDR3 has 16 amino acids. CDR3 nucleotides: TGTGCCAGCAGCCCCCGATCCTGGTCGTCTGGTCACGAGCAGTACTTC. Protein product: CASSPRSWSSGHEQYF.

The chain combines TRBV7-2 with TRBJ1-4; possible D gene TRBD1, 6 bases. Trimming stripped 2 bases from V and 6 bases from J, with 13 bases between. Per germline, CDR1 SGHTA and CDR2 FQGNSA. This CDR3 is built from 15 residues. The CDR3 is CASSLLTGSYEKLFF. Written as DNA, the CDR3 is TGTGCCAGCAGCTTATTAACAGGGTCTTATGAAAAACTGTTTTTT.

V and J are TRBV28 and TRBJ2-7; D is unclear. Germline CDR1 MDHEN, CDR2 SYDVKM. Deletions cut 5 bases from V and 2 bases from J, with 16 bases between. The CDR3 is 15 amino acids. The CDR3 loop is CASSEARGVAYEQYF. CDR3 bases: TGTGCCAGCAGTGAAGCGAGAGGAGTCGCCTACGAGCAGTACTTC.

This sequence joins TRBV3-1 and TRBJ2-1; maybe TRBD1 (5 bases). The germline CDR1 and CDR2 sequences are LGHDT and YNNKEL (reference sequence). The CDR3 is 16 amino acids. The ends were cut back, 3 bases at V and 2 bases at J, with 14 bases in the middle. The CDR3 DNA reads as TGTGCCAGCAGCCATCAAGGGGCAGGAGCCTACAATGAGCAGTTCTTC. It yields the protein CASSHQGAGAYNEQFF.

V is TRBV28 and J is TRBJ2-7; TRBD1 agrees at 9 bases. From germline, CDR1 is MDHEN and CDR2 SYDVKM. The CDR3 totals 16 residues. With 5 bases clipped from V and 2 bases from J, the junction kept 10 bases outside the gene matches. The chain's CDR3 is CASSVTGTGRPYEQYF. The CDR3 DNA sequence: TGTGCCAGCAGTGTAACCGGGACAGGGCGACCCTACGAGCAGTACTTC.

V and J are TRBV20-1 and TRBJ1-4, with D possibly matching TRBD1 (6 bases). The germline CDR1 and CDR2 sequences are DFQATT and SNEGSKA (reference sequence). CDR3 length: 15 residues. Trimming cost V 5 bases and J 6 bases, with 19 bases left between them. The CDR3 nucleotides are TGCAGTGCTCACCCAGGGCAGGGGAGGCATGAAAAACTGTTTTTT. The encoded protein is CSAHPGQGRHEKLFF.

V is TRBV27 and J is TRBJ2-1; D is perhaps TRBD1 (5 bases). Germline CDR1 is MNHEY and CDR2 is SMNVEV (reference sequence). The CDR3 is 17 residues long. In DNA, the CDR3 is TGTACCACCAAAAAACCCTTCCAGGGAAGCTCCTACAATGAGCAGTTCTTC. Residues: CTTKKPFQGSSYNEQFF.

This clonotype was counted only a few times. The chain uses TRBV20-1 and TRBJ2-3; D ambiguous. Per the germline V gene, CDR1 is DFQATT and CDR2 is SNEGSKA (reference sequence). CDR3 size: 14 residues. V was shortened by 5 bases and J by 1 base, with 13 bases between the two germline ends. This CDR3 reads CSASPQLGTDTQYF. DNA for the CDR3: TGCAGTGCTTCCCCCCAGTTAGGCACAGATACGCAGTATTTT.

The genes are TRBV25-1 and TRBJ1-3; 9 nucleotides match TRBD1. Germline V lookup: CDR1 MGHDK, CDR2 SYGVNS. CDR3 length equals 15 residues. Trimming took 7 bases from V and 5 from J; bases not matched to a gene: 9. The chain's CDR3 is CASTDAGTGRNTIYF. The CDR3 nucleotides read TGTGCCAGCACCGACGCCGGGACAGGGAGAAACACCATATATTTT. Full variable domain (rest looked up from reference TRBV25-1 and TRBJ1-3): EADIYQTPRYLVIGTGKKITLECSQTMGHDKMYWYQQDPGMELHLIHYSYGVNSTEKGDLSSESTVSRIRTEHFPLTLESARPSHTSQYLCASTDAGTGRNTIYFGEGSWLTVV.

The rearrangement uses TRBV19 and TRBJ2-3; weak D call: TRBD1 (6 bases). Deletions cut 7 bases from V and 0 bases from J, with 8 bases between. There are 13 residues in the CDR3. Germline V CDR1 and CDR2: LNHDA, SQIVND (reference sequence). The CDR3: CASTGVSTDTQYF. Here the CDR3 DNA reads TGTGCCAGTACAGGGGTTAGCACAGATACGCAGTATTTT. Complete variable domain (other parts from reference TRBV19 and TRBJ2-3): DGGITQSPKYLFRKEGQNVTLSCEQNLNHDAMYWYRQDPGQGLRLIYYSQIVNDFQKGDIAEGYSVSREKKESFPLTVTSAQKNPTAFYLCASTGVSTDTQYFGPGTRLTVL.